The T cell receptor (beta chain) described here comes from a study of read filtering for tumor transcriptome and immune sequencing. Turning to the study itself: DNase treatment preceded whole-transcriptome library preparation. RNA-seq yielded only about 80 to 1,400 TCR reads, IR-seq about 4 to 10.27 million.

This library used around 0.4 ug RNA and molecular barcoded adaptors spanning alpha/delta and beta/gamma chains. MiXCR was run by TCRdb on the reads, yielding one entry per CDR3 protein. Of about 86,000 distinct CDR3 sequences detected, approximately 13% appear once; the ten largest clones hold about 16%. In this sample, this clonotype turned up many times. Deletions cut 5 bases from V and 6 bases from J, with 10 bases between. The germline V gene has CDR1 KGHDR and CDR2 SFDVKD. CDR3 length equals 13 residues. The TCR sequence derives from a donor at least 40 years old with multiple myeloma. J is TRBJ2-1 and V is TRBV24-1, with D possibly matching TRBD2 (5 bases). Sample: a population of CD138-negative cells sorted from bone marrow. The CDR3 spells CATSAREPNEQFF. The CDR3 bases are TGTGCCACCAGTGCCCGGGAACCCAATGAGCAGTTCTTC.